Presented here are 21 T cell receptor beta chains from one specimen sequenced in a study of shared T cell receptors in the human thymus. Clones were read by immunoSEQ multiplex PCR, and TCRdb kept only the in-frame ones, dropping some. The data show under 450,000 clones, 95% seen once. The sample comprised thymocytes. The source is a human donor.

The chain employs TRBV28 and TRBJ2-7; possible D gene TRBD1, 6 bases. The germline gives CDR1 MDHEN, CDR2 SYDVKM. The V and J ends lost 4 bases and 0 bases respectively, with 19 bases between them. The CDR3 is made up of 17 amino acids. CDR3 nucleotides: TGTGCCAGCAGTTCCCCCGGACAGTGGAATAGCTCCTACGAGCAGTACTTC. It specifies CASSSPGQWNSSYEQYF. The full variable domain, in which reference TRBV28 and TRBJ2-7 provide the parts outside the CDR3, is DVKVTQSSRYLVKRTGEKVFLECVQDMDHENMFWYRQDPGLGLRLIYFSYDVKMKEKGDIPEGYSVSREKKERFSLILESASTNQTSMYLCASSSPGQWNSSYEQYFGPGTRLTVT.

The rearrangement links TRBV5-5 to TRBJ1-1, with D tentatively TRBD1 (5 bases). The V end was cut by 3 bases, the J end by 11 bases, with 11 bases between. Germline V gene sequence: CDR1 SGHKS, CDR2 YYEKEE (reference sequence). The CDR3 covers 11 residues. The CDR3 region is CASSSGPGAFF. The DNA of the CDR3 is TGTGCCAGCAGCTCCGGACCAGGGGCTTTCTTT.

The V and J genes are TRBV7-2 and TRBJ2-7; possibly TRBD2 for D (5 bases). Germline-derived CDR1 and CDR2 are SGHTA and FQGNSA. Trimming shortened V by 1 base and J by 2 bases, and 9 bases separated the two germline ends. This CDR3 spans 14 amino acids. CDR3 in amino acids: CASSLVDYPYEQYF. In DNA form, the CDR3 reads TGTGCCAGCAGCTTAGTCGACTACCCCTACGAGCAGTACTTC.

The V and J genes are TRBV7-6 and TRBJ2-7; D might be TRBD1 (6 bases). The CDR3 contains 14 residues. Germline V gene data show CDR1 as SGHVS and CDR2 as FNYEAQ. The V end lost 5 bases, the J end lost 3 bases, and 14 bases lay between the germline ends. CDR3 nucleotide sequence: TGTGCCAGCAGCACAGCCGGGACAAACTACGAGCAGTACTTC. Protein sequence: CASSTAGTNYEQYF. Variable domain in full (rest from reference TRBV7-6 and TRBJ2-7): GAGVSQSPRYKVTKRGQDVALRCDPISGHVSLYWYRQALGQGPEFLTYFNYEAQQDKSGLPNDRFSAERPEGSISTLTIQRTEQRDSAMYRCASSTAGTNYEQYFGPGTRLTVT.

This rearrangement joins TRBV5-6 to TRBJ1-5, with a weak D call TRBD1 (6 bases). There are 19 residues in the CDR3. CDR1 and CDR2 (germline): SGHDT, YYEEEE. Deletions cut 4 bases from V and 4 bases from J, with 27 bases between. CDR3 residues: CASSPTSTSPGHPNQPQHF. The CDR3, as DNA: TGTGCCAGCAGCCCAACCAGTACCTCCCCGGGACACCCAAATCAGCCCCAGCATTTT.

The chain links TRBV19 to TRBJ1-1; TRBD1 is a possible D gene (6 bases). The CDR3 is made up of 12 amino acids. From germline, CDR1 is LNHDA and CDR2 SQIVND (reference sequence). The V end was cut by 6 bases, the J end by 1 base, with 6 bases between. The CDR3 here is CASRGANTEAFF. The CDR3 DNA is TGTGCCAGTAGGGGGGCGAACACTGAAGCTTTCTTT.

The V gene is TRBV27, the J gene TRBJ2-1; possibly TRBD1 for D (6 bases). CDR1 and CDR2 from the germline V gene are MNHEY and SMNVEV (reference sequence). The V end was cut by 5 bases, the J end by 12 bases, with 14 bases between. The CDR3 sequence is 12 residues long. The CDR3 sequence is CASSRSGTLQFF. The CDR3 nucleotides read TGTGCCAGCAGTCGATCCGGGACACTGCAGTTCTTC.

This chain joins TRBV9 and TRBJ2-7; a weak D match, TRBD1 (6 bases). V was trimmed by 0 bases and J by 4 bases, leaving 11 bases between them. Germline V gives CDR1 SGDLS, CDR2 YYNGEE. CDR3 length: 14 amino acids. The CDR3 coding sequence is TGTGCCAGCAGCGTAGGGACAGAGAAGTACGAGCAGTACTTC. Translated, it gives CASSVGTEKYEQYF.

The rearrangement uses TRBV30 and TRBJ1-5, with D possibly TRBD1 on 6 matching bases. The germline V gene encodes CDR1 GTSNPN and CDR2 SVGIG (reference sequence). CDR3 length: 14 amino acids. The V gene lost 3 bases and the J gene lost 5 bases, with 14 bases spanning the gap. The CDR3 DNA reads TGTGCCTGGAGGGCAGGGGAAGTTGATCAGCCCCAGCATTTT. This sequence encodes CAWRAGEVDQPQHF.

The DNA for the CDR3 is TGTGCCTGGAGTGACGGCGGGGGGTACAATGAGCAGTTCTTC. This encodes CAWSDGGGYNEQFF. This rearrangement joins TRBV30 to TRBJ2-1; 8 nucleotides line up with TRBD2. Germline loops: CDR1 GTSNPN, CDR2 SVGIG (reference sequence). The CDR3 extends over 14 amino acids. V shed 1 base and J 4 bases; nucleotides not matched to a gene: 3.

The rearrangement links TRBV7-9 to TRBJ1-2; D unclear. CDR1 is SEHNR and CDR2 is FQNEAQ in the germline V gene (reference sequence). There are 16 residues in the CDR3. The V end lost 3 bases, the J end lost 4 bases, and 18 bases lay between the germline ends. CDR3 bases: TGTGCCAGCAGCTTGGGCTACACGGCCTCTACCTATGGCTACACCTTC. Amino acids: CASSLGYTASTYGYTF.

This clone was observed once. V usage is TRBV7-2 and J usage is TRBJ2-3, with 13 nucleotides matching TRBD2. J gave up 5 bases and V 4 bases, and 6 bases lay outside the gene matches. CDR1 is SGHTA and CDR2 is FQGNSA in the germline V gene. The CDR3 is 16 residues long. As DNA, the CDR3 is TGTGCCAGCAGCTCCCTGGGACTAGCGGGACAAGATACGCAGTATTTT. The encoded protein is CASSSLGLAGQDTQYF.

This rearrangement joins TRBV19 to TRBJ2-3; D is ambiguous. Germline CDR1 reads LNHDA; CDR2 reads SQIVND (reference sequence). Trimming left V 3 bases short and J 0 bases short, with 7 bases between. The CDR3 spans 14 residues. The CDR3 protein is CASSIRQSTDTQYF. DNA of the CDR3: TGTGCCAGTAGTATTAGACAAAGCACAGATACGCAGTATTTT. Drawing the rest from reference TRBV19 and TRBJ2-3, the complete variable domain is DGGITQSPKYLFRKEGQNVTLSCEQNLNHDAMYWYRQDPGQGLRLIYYSQIVNDFQKGDIAEGYSVSREKKESFPLTVTSAQKNPTAFYLCASSIRQSTDTQYFGPGTRLTVL.

The chain couples TRBV4-1 to TRBJ2-2, with 10 positions matching TRBD2. The CDR3 is made up of 20 amino acids. CDR1 and CDR2 (germline): MGHRA, YSYEKL. The J segment lost 5 bases and the V segment lost 0 bases, leaving 15 bases of the junction unmatched. The CDR3 DNA reads TGCGCCAGCAGCCAAGATACGTGGCCCCAGCGGGAGGGCCGGACCGGGGAGCTGTTTTTT. Its translation: CASSQDTWPQREGRTGELFF.

The V and J genes are TRBV29-1 and TRBJ1-4; weak D call: TRBD1 (6 bases). V was cut by 0 bases and J by 9 bases, with 14 bases left in between. The CDR3 spans 14 residues. Germline V gene lookup returns CDR1 SQVTM and CDR2 ANQGSEA. The CDR3 region is CSVEDLAQGKKLFF. The CDR3 coding sequence is TGCAGCGTTGAAGATTTGGCTCAGGGGAAAAAACTGTTTTTT.

This chain joins TRBV4-3 and TRBJ1-4; D gene ambiguous. Trimming took 1 base from V and 3 from J, leaving 12 bases between them. Germline CDR1 and CDR2: LGHNA and YSLEER. The CDR3 runs 16 residues. The CDR3 is CASSQAPLDPNEKLFF. The CDR3, as DNA: TGCGCCAGCAGCCAAGCCCCCCTTGACCCTAATGAAAAACTGTTTTTT.

The chain couples TRBV28 to TRBJ2-5; D is tentatively TRBD1 or TRBD2 (5 bases each). The V end was cut by 6 bases, the J end by 1 base, with 15 bases between. There are 15 residues in the CDR3. Germline CDR1 MDHEN, CDR2 SYDVKM. CDR3 coding DNA: TGTGCCAGCAGCTCCTCCCCCGGGACCCAAGAGACCCAGTACTTC. This gives the protein CASSSSPGTQETQYF.

The rearrangement joins TRBV28 to TRBJ1-2, with D perhaps matching TRBD1 (5 bases). Deletions cut 7 bases from V and 8 bases from J, with 17 bases between. There are 13 residues in the CDR3. Germline CDR1 reads MDHEN; CDR2 reads SYDVKM. The CDR3 DNA sequence: TGTGCCAGCATAACACAGGATTCCCGAGGCTACACCTTC. This codes for CASITQDSRGYTF.

The CDR3: CASSPFLGPQRGDTQYF. CDR3 DNA: TGTGCCAGCTCACCATTCCTGGGGCCCCAAAGAGGAGATACGCAGTATTTT. The rearrangement uses TRBV18 and TRBJ2-3, with D possibly TRBD1 on 5 matching bases. V lost 2 bases to trimming and J lost 5 bases, with 20 bases between them. The CDR3 sequence is 17 residues long. CDR1 and CDR2 from the germline V gene are KGHSH and LQKENI.

The chain couples TRBV7-3 to TRBJ2-1; TRBD2 aligns across 7 bases. The V and J ends lost 5 bases and 8 bases, in that order; junction bases with no gene match: 12. The length of the CDR3 is 15 residues. CDR1 and CDR2 (germline): SGHTA, FQGTGA. The CDR3 nucleotides are TGTGCCAGCAGCCGATGGGGGGGAATGGACGATGAGCAGTTCTTC. It translates to CASSRWGGMDDEQFF.

The V call is TRBV5-1, the J call TRBJ2-7; weak D call: TRBD1 (6 bases). Germline lookup yields CDR1 SGHRS and CDR2 YFSETQ. Trimming removed 8 bases at V and 0 bases at J, with 12 bases between. CDR3 size: 13 residues. This CDR3 is CASGTPSSYEQYF. The CDR3 region has the DNA TGCGCCAGTGGGACACCCAGCTCCTACGAGCAGTACTTC.